Following are 5 T cell receptor beta chains from one sample sequenced in a study of identical twins. TCRdb recomputed calls from the 5' RACE reads with MiXCR, one row per CDR3 protein. The sample shows about 530,000 distinct CDR3 sequences, more than 20% of them seen only once. The data were also submitted as part of a second study, on yellow fever vaccine responses in identical twins.

Source material: CD4+ T cells sorted from blood. All receptors derive from a woman between 18 and 29 years old in good health.

The V call is TRBV24-1, the J call TRBJ2-1; tentatively, D is TRBD2 (6 bases). This CDR3 has 15 amino acids. The V gene's germline CDR1 is KGHDR and CDR2 SFDVKD. V lost 4 bases to trimming and J lost 8 bases, with 17 bases between them. The CDR3 is CATSDPLAGRYEQFF. CDR3 coding DNA: TGTGCCACCAGTGACCCACTGGCGGGAAGGTATGAGCAGTTCTTC.

This clonotype was seen a few times. The rearrangement uses TRBV11-2 and TRBJ2-7; D gene ambiguous. V was cut by 2 bases and J by 0 bases, with 8 bases left in between. CDR3 length: 14 residues. Germline loops: CDR1 SGHAT, CDR2 FQNNGV. CDR3 nucleotide sequence: TGTGCCAGCAGCTTATCAGGTCCCTCCTACGAGCAGTACTTC. The encoded protein is CASSLSGPSYEQYF.

This clonotype was observed a handful of times. V and J are TRBV4-1 and TRBJ1-5, with a possible D match to TRBD1 (5 bases). CDR3 length: 15 residues. V shed 2 bases and J shed 7 bases, with 15 bases lying between them. CDR1 is MGHRA and CDR2 is YSYEKL in the germline V gene. CDR3 sequence reads: CASSQTLRGEQPQHF. The DNA of the CDR3 is TGCGCCAGCAGCCAAACTCTGAGGGGAGAACAGCCCCAGCATTTT.

This clonotype was detected only a few times. This sequence joins TRBV10-3 and TRBJ2-5; 9 bases map to TRBD2. Germline V lookup: CDR1 ENHRY, CDR2 SYGVKD. The CDR3 totals 16 residues. V shed 2 bases and J 2 bases; nucleotides not matched to a gene: 6. The CDR3 sequence is CAISEGVAGEQETQYF. CDR3 DNA sequence: TGTGCCATCAGTGAGGGGGTAGCGGGGGAGCAAGAGACCCAGTACTTC.

This clonotype came up a few times. The J gene is TRBJ1-2, the V gene TRBV28; possible D gene TRBD1, 5 bases. Between the trimmed V and J ends, which lost 5 bases and 5 bases, there was a span of 15 bases. The CDR3 sequence is 14 residues long. Germline CDR1 MDHEN, CDR2 SYDVKM. CDR3 bases: TGTGCCAGCAGTACCGGGGAGGGGCGGTATGGCTACACCTTC. This translates into CASSTGEGRYGYTF.